This record concerns one T cell receptor (beta chain) sequence. Its cognate antigen has yet to be identified. Within one base of it there is no much larger clone, and no base qualities were kept. None of the patients had been given any treatment before thyroid surgery. Using T-cell receptor beta sequencing, the study looked back at clinical samples from patients collected from the early 2010s to the late 2010s. The record originates from a study of metastatic and nonmetastatic thyroid tumors (dated by TCRdb to about 2020). Turning to the overall study: Repertoires from peripheral blood and from tumor or nodule tissue samples of malignant and benign thyroid patients were compared.

Library prep was done by PCR. Sequencing used an Illumina HiSeq 4000. High-throughput sequencing was used to profile the TCR beta-chain CDR3 region of every patient. In the authors' own workflow: A classifier to discriminate distant-metastatic papillary thyroid cancer patients was built from CDR3 differences across clinicopathological groups. Repertoire diversity was assessed with the Shannon index, and tumor-blood repertoire similarity with the Morisita-Horn index. TCRdb passed the public sequencing reads through fastp at Q25 and MiXCR, retaining productive beta sequences. The V and J calls were determined by TCRdb, not by the authors. The sample table records about 53,000 clones; roughly 20% of these occur just once. About 4.1% of the sample lies in the top ten. Sequences MNHNS (CDR1) and SASEGT (CDR2) are obtained from the germline V gene. Trimming takes 4 bases from V and 0 bases from J, and the germline ends sit 15 bases apart. The CDR3 covers 16 residues, taking in both the cysteine and the phenylalanine. Only the CDR3 region is kept as DNA, spanning 48 bases read in frame from base 1.

What the research found in general, with its limitations: In both blood and tumor samples, malignant tumors were reported to have significantly higher TCR beta diversity than benign nodules.

This receptor chain uses TRBV6-1 and TRBJ1-1; too little of a D gene remains to name it. The TCR sequence derives from a female donor with papillary thyroid cancer or a benign thyroid nodule (not recorded which). Some clones in this sample may be carry-over from other donors' samples. Material for sequencing was blood. The DNA reads as follows: TGTGCCAGCAGTGGACCTATAAAGGGCTTGAACACTGAAGCTTTCTTT. This encodes CASSGPIKGLNTEAFF.